The present T cell receptor (beta chain) was sequenced within a study of blood T cell repertoires in COVID-19. About the research overall: Sample material is recorded as cDNA or gDNA derived from T cells, B-cell-depleted T cells, or PBMCs.

The CDR3 runs to 13 residues. Germline loops: CDR1 SGHNT, CDR2 YYREEE (reference sequence). J gave up 8 bases and V 4 bases, and 5 bases lay outside the gene matches. The method was immunoSEQ multiplex PCR; TCRdb's version includes in-frame clones alone and lacks a portion of them. The sample yields approximately 170,000 clones, less than 90% seen once. The TCR comes from a woman aged 50 to 60 who had recovered from COVID-19. Material: PBMCs or T cells enriched from blood (not recorded which). This chain joins TRBV5-4 and TRBJ2-1, with TRBD1 matching 8 bases. CDR3 in DNA: TGTGCCAGCAGCCCGACAGGGGTCCATGAGCAGTTCTTC. Residues: CASSPTGVHEQFF.